This entry lists 10 T cell receptor beta chains sequenced from one sample in a study of shared clonotypes between healthy human individuals. CD45RO-negative CD8 cells positively selected for CCR7 made up the naive population, which excluded terminally differentiated effector memory CD45RA+ cells. TCRdb's copy holds only in-frame clones and misses some; the assay was immunoSEQ multiplex PCR. The sample records some 2.1 million clones, about 93% being singletons. Sequenced sample: naive CD8+ T cells from PBMCs. The receptors stem from a man aged 18 to 29 in good health. Some clones in this sample may be carry-over from other donors' samples.

The chain couples TRBV28 to TRBJ2-7; a possible D gene is TRBD1 (6 bases). Germline V lookup: CDR1 MDHEN, CDR2 SYDVKM. V was trimmed by 6 bases and J by 6 bases, leaving 15 bases between them. CDR3 length equals 13 residues. Here the CDR3 reads CASSSRGMVEQYF. CDR3 DNA sequence: TGTGCCAGCAGCTCCAGGGGAATGGTCGAGCAGTACTTC.

V and J are TRBV2 and TRBJ2-1, with D perhaps matching TRBD1 or TRBD2 (6 bases each). CDR1 and CDR2 (germline): SNHLY, FYNNEI. The V gene lost 11 bases and the J gene lost 3 bases, with 14 bases spanning the gap. The CDR3 totals 13 residues. This CDR3 is CAGRGRGYNEQFF. The DNA of the CDR3 is TGTGCCGGACGGGGGCGGGGCTACAATGAGCAGTTCTTC.

J is TRBJ1-1 and V is TRBV11-2, with D hard to call. The CDR3 runs to 13 residues. The germline V and J ends were trimmed by 5 bases and 3 bases, with 10 bases remaining between them. The germline V gene has CDR1 SGHAT and CDR2 FQNNGV. CDR3 DNA: TGTGCCAGCAGCCAACGGTCGTACACTGAAGCTTTCTTT. Protein sequence: CASSQRSYTEAFF.

The chain has TRBV4-1 and TRBJ2-2, with a possible D match to TRBD2 (5 bases). Germline CDR1 MGHRA, CDR2 YSYEKL. CDR3 length: 19 residues. The ends were cut back, 0 bases at V and 5 bases at J, with 22 bases in the middle. The CDR3 DNA reads as TGCGCCAGCAGCCAAGATGATAGGCGTTACTACCCGGGGACCGGGGAGCTGTTTTTT. Its protein is CASSQDDRRYYPGTGELFF.

This chain uses TRBV15 with TRBJ2-2, with D unclear. Per the germline V gene, CDR1 is LNHNV and CDR2 is YYDKDF (reference sequence). V gave up 0 bases and J gave up 1 base, with 6 bases separating them. This CDR3 spans 15 amino acids. The CDR3: CATSRDWQNTGELFF. The CDR3 DNA is TGTGCCACCAGCAGAGATTGGCAGAACACCGGGGAGCTGTTTTTT.

In its sample, this clone was seen once. The J gene is TRBJ2-7, the V gene TRBV5-1; tentatively, D is TRBD1 or TRBD2 (5 bases each). Trimming cost V 4 bases and J 6 bases, with 20 bases left between them. The germline V gene encodes CDR1 SGHRS and CDR2 YFSETQ. The CDR3 extends over 15 amino acids. The CDR3 here is CASSGDLTHGSEQYF. The CDR3 bases are TGCGCCAGCAGCGGGGACCTAACCCACGGTAGCGAGCAGTACTTC.

As for this clone: This same CDR3 is encoded by further DNA sequences in the sample. The chain is built from TRBV7-9 and TRBJ1-1; possibly TRBD1 for D (5 bases). This CDR3 spans 13 amino acids. Germline V CDR1 and CDR2: SEHNR, FQNEAQ (reference sequence). With 5 bases removed from V and 5 bases from J, the gap between germline ends came to 12 bases. Written as DNA, the CDR3 is TGTGCCAGCAGCCCCACAAGGGGAACTGAAGCTTTCTTT. This gives the protein CASSPTRGTEAFF.

The chain links TRBV4-2 to TRBJ2-5; 7 nucleotides line up with TRBD1. V gave up 1 base and J gave up 1 base; unmatched junction bases: 3. CDR1 and CDR2 from the germline V gene are LGHNA and YNFKEQ. The CDR3 has 15 residues. The CDR3 reads CASSQATGFQETQYF. The CDR3 DNA sequence: TGTGCCAGCAGCCAAGCGACAGGGTTCCAAGAGACCCAGTACTTC.

The gene calls are TRBV5-4 and TRBJ1-1, with D perhaps TRBD1 (5 bases). The CDR3 has 14 residues. Germline loops: CDR1 SGHNT, CDR2 YYREEE (reference sequence). The V and J ends lost 5 bases and 4 bases respectively, with 15 bases between them. CDR3 in amino acids: CASRLYVGGTEAFF. The CDR3 DNA sequence: TGTGCCAGCAGATTGTATGTCGGGGGCACTGAAGCTTTCTTT.

J is TRBJ2-3 and V is TRBV7-9; 13 positions match TRBD2. The CDR3 totals 17 residues. In germline, CDR1 is SEHNR, CDR2 FQNEAQ (reference sequence). The junction had 8 bases not matched to a gene; V was cut back by 5 bases and J by 3 bases. The CDR3 nucleotides are TGTGCCAGCAGCCCCCGGACTAGCGGGAGCCTAACAGATACGCAGTATTTT. Translation: CASSPRTSGSLTDTQYF.